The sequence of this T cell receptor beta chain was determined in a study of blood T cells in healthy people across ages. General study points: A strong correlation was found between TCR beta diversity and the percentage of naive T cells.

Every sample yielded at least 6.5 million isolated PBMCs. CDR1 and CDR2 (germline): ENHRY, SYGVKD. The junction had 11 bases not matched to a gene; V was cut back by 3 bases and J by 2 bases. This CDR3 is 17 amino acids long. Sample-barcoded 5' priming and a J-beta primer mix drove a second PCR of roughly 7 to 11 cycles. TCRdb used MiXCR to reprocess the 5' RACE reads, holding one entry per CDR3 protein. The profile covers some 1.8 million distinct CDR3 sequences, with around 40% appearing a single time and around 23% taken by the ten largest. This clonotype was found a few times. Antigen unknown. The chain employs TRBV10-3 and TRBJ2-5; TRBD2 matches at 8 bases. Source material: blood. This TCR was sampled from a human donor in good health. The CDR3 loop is CAISDRLGVAGQETQYF. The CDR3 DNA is TGTGCCATCAGTGACCGCCTTGGCGTAGCGGGGCAAGAGACCCAGTACTTC.